This passage covers 19 T cell receptor beta chains from one sample sequenced in a study of blood T cell repertoires in COVID-19. Assay used: immunoSEQ multiplex PCR; TCRdb lists only in-frame clones, some missing. The sample lists some 96,000 clones, 80% to 95% occurring once. The sample was peripheral blood. The receptor set was obtained from a man aged 50 to 59 with active COVID-19.

CDR3 nucleotide sequence: TGTGCCAGCAGTCAAATCACGGGGTTTAACACTGAAGCTTTCTTT. Translation gives CASSQITGFNTEAFF. This rearrangement joins TRBV6-5 to TRBJ1-1, with D unresolved. The CDR3 extends over 15 amino acids. In germline, CDR1 is MNHEY, CDR2 SVGAGI. V was trimmed by 5 bases and J by 2 bases, leaving 15 bases between them.

The chain combines TRBV6-6 with TRBJ2-5; 7 nucleotides align to TRBD2. V lost 0 bases, J lost 5 bases, and 6 bases stayed unmatched. The CDR3 covers 15 residues. CDR1 is MNHNY, CDR2 SVGAGI, per germline (reference sequence). CDR3 sequence: CASSYSGLVDETQYF. The DNA of the CDR3 is TGTGCCAGCAGTTACTCCGGACTAGTTGATGAGACCCAGTACTTC.

This clone was counted a few times. The gene calls are TRBV27 and TRBJ2-7; 7 positions match TRBD1. V shed 3 bases and J 2 bases; nucleotides not matched to a gene: 1. Germline V gives CDR1 MNHEY, CDR2 SMNVEV (reference sequence). The CDR3 contains 13 residues. CDR3 in amino acids: CASSFQGAYEQYF. As DNA, the CDR3 is TGTGCCAGCAGTTTCCAGGGGGCCTACGAGCAGTACTTC.

The chain uses TRBV24-1 and TRBJ2-1, with 7 bases lining up with TRBD1. CDR1 KGHDR and CDR2 SFDVKD come from the germline V gene. The CDR3 runs to 13 residues. Losses at the gene ends were 9 bases for V and 6 bases for J; bases not matched to a gene: 7. CDR3 in amino acids: CATGETGSNEQFF. Written as DNA, the CDR3 is TGTGCCACCGGGGAGACAGGGTCCAATGAGCAGTTCTTC.

The chain carries TRBV19 and TRBJ1-1; TRBD1 might be the D (6 bases). V was pared by 8 bases and J by 1 base, with 14 bases between. Germline V gene sequence: CDR1 LNHDA, CDR2 SQIVND (reference sequence). The CDR3 spans 14 residues. The DNA of the CDR3 is TGTGCCAGTCGAGCCGGACAGAGGAACACTGAAGCTTTCTTT. Translated, it gives CASRAGQRNTEAFF.

The table lists this clone with a few counts. The chain recombines TRBV4-1 with TRBJ2-1, with 9 bases lining up with TRBD1. Germline V gene lookup returns CDR1 MGHRA and CDR2 YSYEKL. V gave up 1 base and J gave up 5 bases; unmatched junction bases: 3. The CDR3 runs 15 residues. CDR3 nucleotides: TGCGCCAGCAGCCAAGGGGACAGGGCCCACAATGAGCAGTTCTTC. It codes for CASSQGDRAHNEQFF.

The chain carries TRBV2 and TRBJ2-2; 8 bases align to TRBD2. Germline V gene sequence: CDR1 SNHLY, CDR2 FYNNEI. J was trimmed by 2 bases and V by 4 bases; bases with no gene match: 6. The CDR3 runs 16 residues. This CDR3 reads CASSAGTSLNTGELFF. In DNA form, the CDR3 reads TGTGCCAGCAGTGCCGGGACTAGTCTTAACACCGGGGAGCTGTTTTTT. Looking up the rest from reference TRBV2 and TRBJ2-2 gives the full variable domain: EPEVTQTPSHQVTQMGQEVILRCVPISNHLYFYWYRQILGQKVEFLVSFYNNEISEKSEIFDDQFSVERPDGSNFTLKIRSTKLEDSAMYFCASSAGTSLNTGELFFGEGSRLTVL.

This sequence joins TRBV15 and TRBJ2-3, with a possible D match to TRBD2 (8 bases). Trimming pared 9 bases from V and 5 bases from J, leaving 18 bases between. The length of the CDR3 is 14 residues. Per germline, CDR1 LNHNV and CDR2 YYDKDF (reference sequence). CDR3 region: CATAGGPGGDTQYF. CDR3 coding DNA: TGTGCCACGGCGGGGGGCCCAGGGGGAGATACGCAGTATTTT.

This rearrangement joins TRBV6-2 or TRBV6-3 to TRBJ2-1, with 16 bases lining up with TRBD2. The J segment lost 9 bases and the V segment lost 4 bases, leaving 6 bases of the junction unmatched. The CDR3 length is 16 residues. Germline CDR1 reads MNHEY; CDR2 reads SVGEGT. This CDR3 reads CASSWGTSGRASEQFF. DNA of the CDR3: TGTGCCAGCAGTTGGGGGACTAGCGGGAGGGCCTCTGAGCAGTTCTTC.

The chain has TRBV7-8 and TRBJ1-3; maybe TRBD1 (5 bases). V was cut by 3 bases and J by 3 bases, with 9 bases left in between. Germline CDR1 reads SGHVS; CDR2 reads FQNEAQ. The CDR3 sequence is 14 residues long. This CDR3 is CASSLRDFGNTIYF. The DNA for the CDR3 is TGTGCCAGCAGCTTGCGGGACTTTGGAAACACCATATATTTT.

The chain joins TRBV5-4 to TRBJ2-1; 9 bases line up with TRBD2. Looked up from germline, CDR1 is SGHNT and CDR2 is YYREEE (reference sequence). This CDR3 comprises 16 residues. With V trimmed by 3 bases and J by 3 bases, 7 bases remained unmatched. The CDR3 sequence: CASSSTAGGIYNEQFF. The CDR3 region has the DNA TGTGCCAGCAGCTCCACAGCGGGGGGAATCTACAATGAGCAGTTCTTC.

This chain uses TRBV7-9 with TRBJ2-1, with 15 bases lining up with TRBD2. The ends lost 5 bases at V and 8 bases at J; junction bases unmatched: 16. This CDR3 spans 19 amino acids. Germline CDR1 SEHNR, CDR2 FQNEAQ (reference sequence). The CDR3 loop reads CASSTPGLAGGHPLYEQFF. For the CDR3, the DNA is TGTGCCAGCAGCACTCCGGGACTAGCGGGGGGCCATCCCCTGTATGAGCAGTTCTTC. Based on the CDR3 plus reference TRBV7-9 and TRBJ2-1, the full variable domain is DTGVSQNPRHKITKRGQNVTFRCDPISEHNRLYWYRQTLGQGPEFLTYFQNEAQLEKSRLLSDRFSAERPKGSFSTLEIQRTEQGDSAMYLCASSTPGLAGGHPLYEQFFGPGTRLTVL.

This chain uses TRBV5-6 with TRBJ2-7, with D tentatively TRBD2 (7 bases). The ends were cut back, 4 bases at V and 2 bases at J, with 10 bases in the middle. The CDR3 consists of 13 residues. Germline lookup yields CDR1 SGHDT and CDR2 YYEEEE. CDR3: CASSRGGTYEQYV. The CDR3 DNA follows: TGTGCCAGCAGCCGCGGGGGCACCTACGAGCAGTACGTC.

The chain has TRBV7-2 and TRBJ1-4; TRBD1 is a possible D gene (6 bases). The CDR3 has 14 residues. In germline, CDR1 is SGHTA, CDR2 FQGNSA. V shed 3 bases and J shed 5 bases, with 10 bases lying between them. CDR3 residues: CASSLQGTNEKLFF. Here the CDR3 DNA reads TGTGCCAGCAGCTTGCAGGGGACGAATGAAAAACTGTTTTTT. Combining the CDR3 with reference TRBV7-2 and TRBJ1-4 gives the whole variable domain GAGVSQSPSNKVTEKGKDVELRCDPISGHTALYWYRQSLGQGLEFLIYFQGNSAPDKSGLPSDRFSAERTGGSVSTLTIQRTQQEDSAVYLCASSLQGTNEKLFFGSGTQLSVL.

This chain connects TRBV3-1 (or the pseudogene TRBV3-2) to TRBJ2-5; 11 bases fit TRBD2. This CDR3 is built from 17 residues. CDR1 is LGHDT, CDR2 YNNKEL, per germline (reference sequence). J was trimmed by 5 bases and V by 1 base; bases with no gene match: 9. The CDR3 region is CASSQGDSGGAGETQYF. CDR3 bases: TGTGCCAGCAGCCAAGGTGATAGCGGGGGGGCAGGTGAGACCCAGTACTTC.

The rearrangement uses TRBV7-2 and TRBJ1-5; maybe TRBD1 (6 bases). Germline CDR1 reads SGHTA; CDR2 reads FQGNSA. The V end was cut by 2 bases, the J end by 6 bases, with 11 bases between. This CDR3 is 14 amino acids long. The CDR3 reads CASSLRGGGQPQHF. The CDR3 DNA reads TGTGCCAGCAGCTTAAGGGGGGGCGGTCAGCCCCAGCATTTT.

The DNA of the CDR3 is TGTGCCAGTAGTACACAGGCCCAAGAGACCCAGTACTTC. Translation gives CASSTQAQETQYF. This chain uses TRBV19 with TRBJ2-5; the D gene is possibly TRBD1 (5 bases). The V gene lost 4 bases and the J gene lost 1 base, with 7 bases spanning the gap. Per the germline V gene, CDR1 is LNHDA and CDR2 is SQIVND (reference sequence). CDR3 length: 13 residues.

The chain is built from TRBV7-2 and TRBJ2-7, with 7 bases aligning to TRBD1. CDR1 and CDR2 (germline): SGHTA, FQGNSA. The CDR3 is made up of 14 amino acids. V lost 1 base, J lost 2 bases, and 2 bases stayed unmatched. CDR3 sequence: CASSLGQGTYEQYV. In nucleotides, the CDR3 is TGTGCCAGCAGCTTAGGACAGGGAACCTACGAGCAGTACGTC.

The V and J genes are TRBV27 and TRBJ2-1; the match to TRBD2 covers 8 bases. The CDR3 is 15 residues long. Germline-derived CDR1 and CDR2 are MNHEY and SMNVEV (reference sequence). The V gene end was trimmed by 2 bases and the J gene end by 7 bases; junction bases not matched to a gene: 7. CDR3 amino acids: CASSLAGRDTNEQFF. DNA for the CDR3: TGTGCCAGCAGTTTAGCCGGGAGGGACACGAATGAGCAGTTCTTC.